The entry below describes one T cell receptor (beta chain). V shed 6 bases and J 9 bases; nucleotides not matched to a gene: 16. The CDR3 has 17 residues. CDR1 is PRHDT, CDR2 FYEKMQ, per germline (reference sequence). This entry comes from a study of T cell changes during pregnancy in multiple sclerosis. TCRdb keeps only in-frame clones here, not all; method: immunoSEQ multiplex PCR. This sample has 70,000 to 95,000 clones, with almost 95% found just once. The sequenced sample was peripheral blood, obtained in the third trimester of pregnancy. This sequence originates from a female donor with multiple sclerosis, enrolled in a pregnancy study. The rearrangement links TRBV13 to TRBJ2-1; TRBD2 matches at 11 bases. The CDR3 reads CASRSTATSGSWGEQFF. The CDR3 DNA reads as TGTGCCAGCAGATCCACCGCCACTAGCGGGAGTTGGGGTGAGCAGTTCTTC. The full variable domain, with the rest looked up from reference TRBV13 and TRBJ2-1, is AAGVIQSPRHLIKEKRETATLKCYPIPRHDTVYWYQQGPGQDPQFLISFYEKMQSDKGSIPDRFSAQQFSDYHSELNMSSLELGDSALYFCASRSTATSGSWGEQFFGPGTRLTVL.